This TCR beta chain was captured in a study of T cell repertoires in cytomegalovirus infection. Across the whole study: Public TCR beta signature analysis indicated the presence of both CMV infection and matching HLA type.

V lost 0 bases, J lost 8 bases, and 5 bases lay in between. Germline V lookup: CDR1 SGHRS, CDR2 YFSETQ. The CDR3 runs 11 residues. Via MiXCR, TCRdb re-called the reads, giving one row per CDR3 protein. The table has around 280,000 distinct CDR3 sequences, about 9.2% seen once. Material for sequencing was PBMCs. The receptor was derived from a human donor in good health (CMV status not recorded). Some clones in this sample may be carry-over from other donors' samples. This chain joins TRBV5-1 and TRBJ1-2; D is undetermined. The CDR3 is CASSLGKGYTF. The CDR3 DNA sequence: TGCGCCAGCAGCTTGGGAAAGGGCTACACCTTC. Based on the CDR3 plus reference TRBV5-1 and TRBJ1-2, the full variable domain is KAGVTQTPRYLIKTRGQQVTLSCSPISGHRSVSWYQQTPGQGLQFLFEYFSETQRNKGNFPGRFSGRQFSNSRSEMNVSTLELGDSALYLCASSLGKGYTFGSGTRLTVV.